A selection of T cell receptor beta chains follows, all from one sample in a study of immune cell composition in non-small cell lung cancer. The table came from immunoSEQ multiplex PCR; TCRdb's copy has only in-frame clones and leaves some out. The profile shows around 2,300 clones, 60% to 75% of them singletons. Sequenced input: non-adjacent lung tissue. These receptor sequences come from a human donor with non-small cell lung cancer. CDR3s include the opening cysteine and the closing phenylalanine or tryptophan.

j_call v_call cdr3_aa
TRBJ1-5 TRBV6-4 CASSYTTGADQPQHF
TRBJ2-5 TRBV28 CASDQTGEETQYF
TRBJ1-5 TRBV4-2 CASSLQGNNQPQHF
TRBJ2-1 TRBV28 CASRGLAGNEQFF
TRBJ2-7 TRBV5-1 CASSGTESYEQYF
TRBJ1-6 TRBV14 CASSQGWQGAYSPLHF
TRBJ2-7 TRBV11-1 CASSPVQDYTRQYF
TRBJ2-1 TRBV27 CASSLLAGASSYNEQFF
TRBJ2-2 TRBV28 CASSPGTSFGTGELFF
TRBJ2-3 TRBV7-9 CASSRDTQYF
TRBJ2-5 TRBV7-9 CASSSAGVRETQYF
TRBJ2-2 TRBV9 CASSDGLAANTGELFF
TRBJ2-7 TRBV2 CASTPLYEQYF
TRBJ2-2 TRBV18 CASSPRPGANTGELFF
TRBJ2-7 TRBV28 CASSLRERAREQYF
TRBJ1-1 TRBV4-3 CASSQRRDTEAFF